The 29 T cell receptor beta chains below all came from one sample that was sequenced in a study of T cells in Graves' hyperthyroidism and ophthalmopathy. There were TCR beta CDR3 regions amplified from RNA transcripts. RT-PCR in the first round (using the HTBI primer set) targeted the TCR CDR3. TCRdb passed the multiplex PCR reads through MiXCR, listing each CDR3 protein once. The sample carries 640,000 or so distinct CDR3 sequences, over 12% recorded once. Sequencing was done on a sample of blood. These receptors were collected from a young woman with Graves' ophthalmopathy.

The chain is built from TRBV19 and TRBJ2-5; TRBD2 matches at 10 bases. There are 16 residues in the CDR3. J gave up 4 bases and V 3 bases, and 8 bases lay outside the gene matches. The germline V gene has CDR1 LNHDA and CDR2 SQIVND (reference sequence). The CDR3 nucleotides read TGTGCCAGTAGTATGTGGCCTAGCGGGAGAGGAGAGACCCAGTACTTC. Amino acids: CASSMWPSGRGETQYF.

This clonotype has a count of ten or more. The chain combines TRBV28 with TRBJ2-6; 8 bases are a match to TRBD1. V was pared by 8 bases and J by 2 bases, with 5 bases of the junction left unmatched. CDR3 length: 15 residues. Looked up from germline, CDR1 is MDHEN and CDR2 is SYDVKM. CDR3 sequence reads: CASLRDRTGANVLTF. CDR3 nucleotide sequence: TGTGCCAGCTTACGGGACAGGACTGGGGCCAACGTCCTGACTTTC.

This clonotype came up many times. The chain joins TRBV24-1 to TRBJ2-3; 14 bases agree with TRBD2. The CDR3 consists of 19 residues. The germline gives CDR1 KGHDR, CDR2 SFDVKD. V lost 2 bases, J lost 2 bases, and 8 bases stayed unmatched. The CDR3 spells CATSDWARTSGRSTDTQYF. The CDR3 nucleotides read TGTGCCACCAGTGATTGGGCCCGGACTAGCGGGAGGTCCACAGATACGCAGTATTTT.

In its sample, this clonotype was seen many times. The J gene is TRBJ1-1, the V gene TRBV5-6; D unresolved. Germline loops: CDR1 SGHDT, CDR2 YYEEEE. CDR3 length: 13 residues. The ends were cut back, 4 bases at V and 1 base at J, with 8 bases in the middle. CDR3 region: CASSMARNTEAFF. The CDR3 bases are TGTGCCAGCAGCATGGCGCGGAACACTGAAGCTTTCTTT.

This chain connects TRBV15 to TRBJ2-5; tentative D call: TRBD1 (5 bases). Germline values: CDR1 LNHNV, CDR2 YYDKDF (reference sequence). V lost 0 bases and J 0 bases, leaving 8 bases between the germline ends. The CDR3 is 15 residues long. In nucleotides, the CDR3 is TGTGCCACCAGCAGAGAGCGGACAAACCAAGAGACCCAGTACTTC. It yields the protein CATSRERTNQETQYF.

This clonotype was picked up a small number of times. The chain couples TRBV28 to TRBJ1-3; 7 bases align to TRBD1. The CDR3 contains 14 residues. V shed 7 bases, J shed 3 bases, and the junction held 6 bases outside the gene matches. Germline V gives CDR1 MDHEN, CDR2 SYDVKM. CDR3 DNA: TGTGCCAGCACAGGGACAGCATTTGGAAACACCATATATTTT. It yields the protein CASTGTAFGNTIYF.

V and J are TRBV7-9 and TRBJ2-2; 9 bases map to TRBD1. CDR1 and CDR2 (germline): SEHNR, FQNEAQ (reference sequence). The CDR3 runs to 15 residues. The V segment lost 5 bases and the J segment 9 bases; nucleotides outside the gene matches: 10. In DNA form, the CDR3 reads TGTGCCAGCAGCCCAGGGACAGGGTCCAACCGGGAGCTGTTTTTT. Amino acids: CASSPGTGSNRELFF.

The chain combines TRBV4-3 with TRBJ2-1; D gene ambiguous. This CDR3 is built from 14 residues. Trimming pared 0 bases from V and 10 bases from J, leaving 13 bases between. Germline lookup yields CDR1 LGHNA and CDR2 YSLEER. CDR3 coding DNA: TGCGCCAGCAGCCAAGAAGCTCCCTCCGGGGAGCAGTTCTTC. Translated, it gives CASSQEAPSGEQFF.

This clonotype was counted only a few times. The junction differs from germline at one of its ends, possibly a read error. The chain is built from TRBV10-3 and TRBJ2-5, with 8 bases aligning to TRBD2. The germline V gene has CDR1 ENHRY and CDR2 SYGVKD. The CDR3 consists of 15 residues. CDR3 bases: TGTGCCACCAGCTCGGGGGGGGACTCCCAAGAGACCCGGTACTTC. This gives the protein CATSSGGDSQETRYF.

At least ten counts were recorded for this clonotype. The chain employs TRBV27 and TRBJ1-1; D possibly corresponds to TRBD1 (5 bases). This CDR3 contains 15 residues. The germline CDR1 and CDR2 sequences are MNHEY and SMNVEV (reference sequence). The V and J ends lost 0 bases and 6 bases respectively, with 14 bases between them. The CDR3 DNA is TGTGCCAGCAGTTTATCTGGGACGATCCTAGCTGAAGCTTTCTTT. Translated, it gives CASSLSGTILAEAFF.

This clonotype was seen at least ten times. V gene TRBV6-1 combines with J gene TRBJ2-7, with 7 bases matching TRBD2. Germline trimming cut 3 bases from V and 0 bases from J; bases unmatched to any gene: 8. CDR1 MNHNS and CDR2 SASEGT come from the germline V gene. This CDR3 comprises 16 residues. CDR3 region: CASSDPASGTSYEQYF. In DNA form, the CDR3 reads TGTGCCAGCAGTGACCCGGCCAGCGGGACCTCCTACGAGCAGTACTTC.

V usage is TRBV28 and J usage is TRBJ2-4; D may match TRBD1 or TRBD2 (5 bases each). V lost 1 base and J 8 bases, leaving 18 bases between the germline ends. The CDR3 length is 16 residues. CDR1 is MDHEN and CDR2 is SYDVKM in the germline V gene. The DNA for the CDR3 is TGTGCCAGCAGTTTATCGGGTTCGGGACGCGTGGACATTCAGTACTTC. It translates to CASSLSGSGRVDIQYF.

CDR3 nucleotide sequence: TGTGCCAGCAGCTCCCAGGGGGGACTAGCGGTATACGAGCAGTACTTC. It codes for CASSSQGGLAVYEQYF. The rearrangement joins TRBV7-2 to TRBJ2-7; 11 bases fit TRBD2. V lost 4 bases and J lost 4; bases outside the gene matches: 9. Germline V gene lookup returns CDR1 SGHTA and CDR2 FQGNSA. The CDR3 has 16 amino acids.

Ten or more counts support this clonotype. The chain links TRBV28 to TRBJ2-6, with 7 bases that match TRBD1. The CDR3 totals 20 residues. V dropped 5 bases and J dropped 1; count of bases not matched to a gene: 17. Germline CDR1 reads MDHEN; CDR2 reads SYDVKM. This CDR3 reads CASSPAFTGTVHSGANVLTF. The CDR3 coding sequence is TGTGCCAGCAGTCCCGCCTTTACCGGGACAGTCCATTCTGGGGCCAACGTCCTGACTTTC.

This clonotype was picked up a small number of times. The gene calls are TRBV27 and TRBJ2-1; D might be TRBD2 (6 bases). Germline V lookup: CDR1 MNHEY, CDR2 SMNVEV (reference sequence). This CDR3 spans 13 amino acids. V shed 8 bases and J shed 7 bases, with 15 bases lying between them. CDR3 bases: TGTGCCAGCGCCTTTGGGACTCGGAATGAGCAGTTCTTC. Protein product: CASAFGTRNEQFF.

This clonotype was seen at least ten times. The chain carries TRBV13 and TRBJ2-7; 9 nucleotides line up with TRBD2. The CDR3 totals 15 residues. The trim removed 0 bases at V and 3 bases at J, leaving 3 bases unmatched. CDR1 is PRHDT and CDR2 is FYEKMQ in the germline V gene (reference sequence). The CDR3 loop reads CASSLGAGGSYEQYF. The CDR3 DNA reads as TGTGCCAGCAGCTTAGGGGCGGGAGGGAGCTACGAGCAGTACTTC.

This clonotype was counted many times. The chain joins TRBV18 to TRBJ2-7; no definite D call. Per the germline V gene, CDR1 is KGHSH and CDR2 is LQKENI. Between the trimmed V and J ends, which lost 2 bases and 3 bases, there was a span of 11 bases. The CDR3 sequence is 14 residues long. The CDR3 is CASSPISDFYEQYF. The CDR3 nucleotides are TGTGCCAGCTCACCAATTTCAGATTTCTACGAGCAGTACTTC.

This chain links TRBV4-1 with TRBJ1-5; TRBD1 might be the D (6 bases). Germline V gives CDR1 MGHRA, CDR2 YSYEKL. V shed 4 bases and J shed 9 bases, with 16 bases lying between them. CDR3 length: 14 residues. CDR3 protein: CASSLLRGGGPQHF. The CDR3 DNA is TGCGCCAGCAGCCTACTCAGGGGAGGGGGGCCCCAGCATTTT.

This clonotype was counted ten times or more. The rearrangement joins TRBV7-9 to TRBJ2-7, with 7 bases that match TRBD2. Germline assignment: CDR1 SEHNR and CDR2 FQNEAQ (reference sequence). The CDR3 contains 13 residues. V trimming: 5 bases; J trimming: 3 bases; junction bases outside the gene matches: 4. The DNA for the CDR3 is TGTGCCAGCAGCGTGAGCGGGAACTACGAGCAGTACTTC. Amino acid sequence: CASSVSGNYEQYF.

Ten or more counts support this clonotype. The chain employs TRBV6-1 and TRBJ2-3; TRBD2 matches 13 bases. The CDR3 extends over 17 amino acids. Germline V lookup: CDR1 MNHNS, CDR2 SASEGT. Trimming cost V 6 bases and J 1 base; bases outside gene matches: 7. CDR3 residues: CASSRTSGSSRTDTQYF. In DNA, the CDR3 is TGTGCCAGCAGCCGGACTAGCGGGAGTTCTCGCACAGATACGCAGTATTTT.

This clonotype has at least ten counts. The CDR3 spells CASSSPAAVSYNEQFF. The CDR3 DNA sequence: TGTGCCAGCAGCTCCCCGGCGGCGGTCTCCTACAATGAGCAGTTCTTC. This chain links TRBV7-9 with TRBJ2-1; no clear D gene. The CDR3 runs 16 residues. Trimming removed 4 bases at V and 0 bases at J, with 13 bases between. Per the germline V gene, CDR1 is SEHNR and CDR2 is FQNEAQ (reference sequence).

This clonotype was observed many times. The chain recombines TRBV28 with TRBJ2-1; 11 bases align to TRBD2. There are 16 residues in the CDR3. V dropped 1 base and J dropped 4; count of bases not matched to a gene: 3. Germline V CDR1 and CDR2: MDHEN, SYDVKM. The CDR3: CASSLSTSGIYNEQFF. In DNA form, the CDR3 reads TGTGCCAGCAGTTTATCGACTAGCGGGATTTACAATGAGCAGTTCTTC. The full variable domain, with the rest looked up from reference TRBV28 and TRBJ2-1, is DVKVTQSSRYLVKRTGEKVFLECVQDMDHENMFWYRQDPGLGLRLIYFSYDVKMKEKGDIPEGYSVSREKKERFSLILESASTNQTSMYLCASSLSTSGIYNEQFFGPGTRLTVL.

This clonotype was counted many times. This chain links TRBV27 with TRBJ1-5, with a tentative D call TRBD1 (6 bases). The length of the CDR3 is 15 residues. The germline V and J ends were trimmed by 3 bases and 2 bases, with 11 bases remaining between them. Germline CDR1 is MNHEY and CDR2 is SMNVEV (reference sequence). CDR3 amino acids: CASSFGRGGNQPQHF. In nucleotides, the CDR3 is TGTGCCAGCAGTTTCGGCAGGGGAGGCAATCAGCCCCAGCATTTT.

The V and J genes are TRBV19 and TRBJ2-5; 10 nucleotides agree with TRBD1. The germline V gene encodes CDR1 LNHDA and CDR2 SQIVND (reference sequence). Losses at the gene ends were 4 bases for V and 1 base for J; bases not matched to a gene: 3. This CDR3 comprises 15 residues. The CDR3 sequence is CASSNWDRGQETQYF. The DNA for the CDR3 is TGTGCCAGTAGTAACTGGGACAGGGGCCAAGAGACCCAGTACTTC.

The CDR3 protein is CSVGLLSGGTNTGELFF. CDR3 coding DNA: TGCAGCGTTGGCCTATTGTCCGGGGGCACGAACACCGGGGAGCTGTTTTTT. This chain links TRBV29-1 with TRBJ2-2; D tentatively reads TRBD1 or TRBD2 (6 bases each). CDR3 length: 17 residues. Germline lookup yields CDR1 SQVTM and CDR2 ANQGSEA. Trimming took 4 bases from V and 0 from J, leaving 18 bases between them.

The table lists this clonotype with many counts. The chain recombines TRBV28 with TRBJ2-5; maybe TRBD1 (6 bases). V lost 1 base, J lost 4 bases, and 22 bases lay in between. CDR1 and CDR2 (germline): MDHEN, SYDVKM. The CDR3 covers 18 residues. CDR3 sequence (DNA): TGTGCCAGCAGTTTATCCGGACAGCTAGGTGGGGAAAGAGAGACCCAGTACTTC. Translated: CASSLSGQLGGERETQYF.

The sample holds a few counts of this clonotype. The rearrangement links TRBV7-3 to TRBJ1-5, with D tentatively TRBD1 (6 bases). Per germline, CDR1 SGHTA and CDR2 FQGTGA. Trimming took off 0 bases at V and 2 bases at J, with 11 bases between the two ends. The CDR3 covers 16 residues. This CDR3 reads CASSLTLDRCNQPQHF. The CDR3 DNA follows: TGTGCCAGCAGCTTAACTTTGGACAGATGCAATCAGCCCCAGCATTTT.

This clonotype appeared many times. V usage is TRBV28 and J usage is TRBJ1-6; 7 bases align to TRBD1. The germline gives CDR1 MDHEN, CDR2 SYDVKM. This CDR3 region has 16 residues. After removal of 6 bases from V and 8 bases from J, the junction contained 13 bases not matched to a gene. CDR3 amino acids: CASRLRQGMGDSPLHF. The CDR3 coding sequence is TGTGCCAGCAGACTCCGACAGGGAATGGGGGATTCACCCCTCCACTTT.

This clonotype was observed at least ten times. The rearrangement uses TRBV4-2 and TRBJ1-2, with D unclear. Trimming removed 0 bases at V and 6 bases at J, with 8 bases between. Germline V lookup: CDR1 LGHNA, CDR2 YNFKEQ. This CDR3 has 13 amino acids. CDR3 amino acids: CASSQDRRDGYTF. The CDR3, as DNA: TGTGCCAGCAGCCAAGATAGGCGGGATGGCTACACCTTC.